This TCR beta chain was found in a study of blood T cell repertoires in COVID-19 (dated by TCRdb to 2020 to 2021). For context, the study as a whole: Samples from collaborators originated in the United States, Italy and Spain and spanned both the acute and convalescent phases of COVID-19. The sample metadata nearly always contained a de-identified subject ID, COVID-19 status, age in years and sex. Where HLA class I and class II types were available, the types were taken from metadata supplied by the sample provider, not from assay-based typing. Subjects who had been exposed to COVID-19, were actively infected with it, or had recovered from it provided the deeply sampled blood TCRbeta repertoires that made up the dataset. Samples came from the ongoing ImmuneRACE study (first 160 participants) plus 1,254 subjects from 6 global collaborators. A freely available public database, intended as a resource for researchers studying the immune response to SARS-CoV-2, is where the repertoires were released. The prospective study material was composed of cDNA or gDNA derived from T cells, B-cell-depleted T cells, or PBMCs. The research as a whole found: How much clinical and demographic metadata was included differed by source and by participant, and the metadata was provided uncurated.

Whole blood was collected in K2EDTA tubes by collaborating institutions according to the institutions' own protocols. For TCRbeta analysis, collaborators shipped samples as frozen whole blood, isolated PBMCs, or DNA extracted from either of those sample types. Sequences SGDLS (CDR1) and YYNGEE (CDR2) are obtained from the germline V gene. The CDR3 sequence holds 13 residues, the cysteine and phenylalanine included. Just CDR3 DNA is preserved here, 39 bases in frame from base 1. Germline trimming: 1 base from V, 13 bases from J; junction bases outside gene matches: 6. TCRbeta CDR3 regions were amplified from genomic DNA by means of the immunoSEQ Assay, a bias-controlled multiplex PCR. For the original study's pipeline: Within the assay, amplification of reference gene primers was used to estimate how many nucleated cells each sample contained. To quantify the absolute abundance of each unique TCRbeta CDR3 rearrangement, sequence reads were collapsed and filtered. For each sample, productive Simpson clonality was calculated as the square root of Simpson's diversity index across productive rearrangements. TCRdb took this table from immuneACCESS and kept in-frame rearrangements with V and J called. Such tables lack part of the clones; where checked against another copy, unresolved V genes explain under half of the gap, and the rest is unexplained. V, J and clone size reflect that table, while D and trimming were determined from the DNA. The sample table holds 150,000 to 250,000 clones, of which roughly four fifths were seen once. The ten most abundant clones make up 6% to 8% of the sample.

Turning to this clone: Its antigen remains unidentified. Base qualities are not recorded, but no much larger clone differs from it by a single base.

The TCR comes from a human donor with acute or convalescent COVID-19. The donor label of this sample is uncertain. The sequence links TRBV9 to TRBJ2-1, with 9 middle bases fitting TRBD1. Sequencing was carried out using peripheral blood. The nucleotide sequence is given as TGTGCCAGCAGCGTAACAGGGGGCCGGGGTCAGTTCTTC. The resulting protein is CASSVTGGRGQFF.